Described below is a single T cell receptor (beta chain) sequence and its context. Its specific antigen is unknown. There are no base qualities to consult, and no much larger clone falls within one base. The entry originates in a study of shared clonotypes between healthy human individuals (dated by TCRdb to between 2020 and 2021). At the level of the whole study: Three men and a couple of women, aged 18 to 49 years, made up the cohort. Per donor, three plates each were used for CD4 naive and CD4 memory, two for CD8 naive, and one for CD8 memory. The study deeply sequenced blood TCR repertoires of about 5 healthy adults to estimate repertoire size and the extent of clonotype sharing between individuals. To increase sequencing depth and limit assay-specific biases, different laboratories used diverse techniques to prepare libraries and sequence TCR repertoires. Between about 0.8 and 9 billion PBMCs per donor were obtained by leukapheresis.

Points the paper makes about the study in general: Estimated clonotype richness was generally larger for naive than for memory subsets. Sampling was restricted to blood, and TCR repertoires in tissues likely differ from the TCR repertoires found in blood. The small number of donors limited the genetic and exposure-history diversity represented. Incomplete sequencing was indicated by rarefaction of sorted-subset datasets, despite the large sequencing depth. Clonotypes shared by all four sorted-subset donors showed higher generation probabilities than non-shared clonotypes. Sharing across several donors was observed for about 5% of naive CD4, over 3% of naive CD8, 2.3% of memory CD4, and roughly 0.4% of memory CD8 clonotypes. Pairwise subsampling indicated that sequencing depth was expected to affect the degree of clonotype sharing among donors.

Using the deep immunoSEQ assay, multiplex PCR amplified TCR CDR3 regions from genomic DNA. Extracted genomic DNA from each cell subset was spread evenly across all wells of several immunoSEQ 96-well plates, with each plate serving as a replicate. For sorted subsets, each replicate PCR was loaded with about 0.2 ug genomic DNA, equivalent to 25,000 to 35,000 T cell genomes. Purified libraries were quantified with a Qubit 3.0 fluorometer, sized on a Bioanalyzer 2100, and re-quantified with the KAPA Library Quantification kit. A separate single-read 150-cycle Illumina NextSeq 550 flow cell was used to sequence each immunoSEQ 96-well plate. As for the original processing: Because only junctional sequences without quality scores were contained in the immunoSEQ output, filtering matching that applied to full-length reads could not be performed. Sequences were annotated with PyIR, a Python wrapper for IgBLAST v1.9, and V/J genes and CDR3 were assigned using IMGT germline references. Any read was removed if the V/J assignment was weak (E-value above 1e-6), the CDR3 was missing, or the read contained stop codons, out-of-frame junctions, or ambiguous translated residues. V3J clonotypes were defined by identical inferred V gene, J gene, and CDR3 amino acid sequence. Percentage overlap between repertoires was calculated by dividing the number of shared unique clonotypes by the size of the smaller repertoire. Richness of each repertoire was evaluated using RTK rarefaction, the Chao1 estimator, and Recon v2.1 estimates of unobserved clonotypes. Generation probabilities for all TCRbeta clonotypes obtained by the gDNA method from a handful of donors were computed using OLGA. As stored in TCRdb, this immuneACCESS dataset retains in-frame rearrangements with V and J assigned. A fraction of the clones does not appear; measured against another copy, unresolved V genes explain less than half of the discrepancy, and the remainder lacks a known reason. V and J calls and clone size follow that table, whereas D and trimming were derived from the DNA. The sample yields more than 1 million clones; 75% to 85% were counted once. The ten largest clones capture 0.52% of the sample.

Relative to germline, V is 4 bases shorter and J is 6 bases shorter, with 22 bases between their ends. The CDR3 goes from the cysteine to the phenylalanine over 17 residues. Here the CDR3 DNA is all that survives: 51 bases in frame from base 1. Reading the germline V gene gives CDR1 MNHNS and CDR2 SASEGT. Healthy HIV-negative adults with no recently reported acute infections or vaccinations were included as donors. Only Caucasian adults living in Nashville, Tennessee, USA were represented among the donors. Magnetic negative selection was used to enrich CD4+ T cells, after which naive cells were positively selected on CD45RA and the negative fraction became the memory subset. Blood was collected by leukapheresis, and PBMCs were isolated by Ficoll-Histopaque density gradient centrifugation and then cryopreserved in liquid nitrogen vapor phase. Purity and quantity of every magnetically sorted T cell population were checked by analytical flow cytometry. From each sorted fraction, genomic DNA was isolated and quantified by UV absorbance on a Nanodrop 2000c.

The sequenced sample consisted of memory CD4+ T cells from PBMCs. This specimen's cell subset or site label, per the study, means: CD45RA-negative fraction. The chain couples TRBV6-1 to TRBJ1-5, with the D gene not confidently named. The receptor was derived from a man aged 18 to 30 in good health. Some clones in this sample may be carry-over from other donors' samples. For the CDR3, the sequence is CASSGRGRTSSSQPQHF. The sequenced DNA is TGTGCCAGCAGTGGGAGAGGGCGGACGTCCTCCTCTCAGCCCCAGCATTTT.